Shown below are 13 T cell receptor beta chains from a single sample sequenced in a study of cytomegalovirus exposure and HLA in healthy donors. Vbeta (60) and Jbeta (13) primers were used in the PCR. The method was immunoSEQ multiplex PCR; TCRdb's version includes in-frame clones alone and lacks a portion of them. The table includes 150,000 to 200,000 clones, 75% detected once. Sequencing was performed on PBMCs. The receptor set was obtained from a male donor in good health and CMV-seronegative.

The rearrangement uses TRBV6-5 and TRBJ2-2; 8 bases map to TRBD2. The V segment lost 7 bases and the J segment 5 bases; nucleotides outside the gene matches: 0. The V gene's germline CDR1 is MNHEY and CDR2 SVGAGI. The CDR3 contains 12 residues. The CDR3 here is CASKRETGELFF. The CDR3, as DNA: TGTGCCAGCAAGCGGGAGACCGGGGAGCTGTTTTTT.

The gene calls are TRBV6-1 and TRBJ1-6, with TRBD1 identical over 7 bases. V shed 1 base and J 5 bases; nucleotides not matched to a gene: 2. The CDR3 extends over 15 amino acids. Germline CDR1 MNHNS, CDR2 SASEGT. CDR3 bases: TGTGCCAGCAGTGAAGGACAGGGTGATAATTCACCCCTCCACTTT. The encoded protein is CASSEGQGDNSPLHF.

With regard to this clone: As the CDR3 is not closed by the conserved phenylalanine or tryptophan, this likely results from a read error. V usage is TRBV2 and J usage is TRBJ1-6, with TRBD1 as a possible D gene (6 bases). Germline values: CDR1 SNHLY, CDR2 FYNNEI. The germline V and J ends were trimmed by 6 bases and 10 bases, with 16 bases remaining between them. The CDR3 loop spans 14 amino acids. The CDR3 nucleotides read TGTGCCAGCAGGTGGCAGGGGAGGGAATCACCCCTCCACCTT. It yields the protein CASRWQGRESPLHL.

This chain uses TRBV6-5 with TRBJ1-1; perhaps TRBD1 as D (5 bases). Germline V CDR1 and CDR2: MNHEY, SVGAGI. This CDR3 spans 13 amino acids. V lost 2 bases and J lost 1, with 5 bases in between. DNA of the CDR3: TGTGCCAGCAGTTACCAGGGGAACACTGAAGCTTTCTTT. It encodes CASSYQGNTEAFF.

This sequence joins TRBV5-1 and TRBJ1-3; D is ambiguous. V gave up 0 bases and J gave up 8 bases, with 12 bases separating them. The CDR3 sequence is 14 residues long. The germline V gene encodes CDR1 SGHRS and CDR2 YFSETQ. The CDR3 sequence is CASSLASLGDTIYF. DNA of the CDR3: TGCGCCAGCAGCTTGGCAAGCCTCGGAGACACCATATATTTT. Full variable domain (missing parts from reference TRBV5-1 and TRBJ1-3): KAGVTQTPRYLIKTRGQQVTLSCSPISGHRSVSWYQQTPGQGLQFLFEYFSETQRNKGNFPGRFSGRQFSNSRSEMNVSTLELGDSALYLCASSLASLGDTIYFGEGSWLTVV.

The chain employs TRBV19 and TRBJ2-7, with TRBD2 identical over 14 bases. The CDR3 extends over 16 amino acids. Germline V CDR1 and CDR2: LNHDA, SQIVND (reference sequence). Unmatched junction bases numbered 1, after V lost 3 bases and J lost 0 bases. The CDR3 DNA sequence: TGTGCCAGTAGTATCGGGACTAGCGGGAGCTCCTACGAGCAGTACTTC. Encoded protein: CASSIGTSGSSYEQYF.

In this sample, this clone turned up a few times. The chain employs TRBV11-2 and TRBJ1-5, with D uncertain. CDR3 length: 15 amino acids. Trimming shortened V by 5 bases and J by 4 bases, and 15 bases separated the two germline ends. Germline CDR1 and CDR2: SGHAT and FQNNGV. CDR3: CASSPSWGENQPQHF. For the CDR3, the DNA is TGTGCCAGCAGCCCGTCATGGGGAGAGAATCAGCCCCAGCATTTT.

J is TRBJ1-2 and V is TRBV6-5; tentatively, D is TRBD1 (5 bases). V was shortened by 4 bases and J by 4 bases, with 16 bases between the two germline ends. This CDR3 contains 15 residues. Germline V CDR1 and CDR2: MNHEY, SVGAGI. CDR3 in DNA: TGTGCCAGCAGTTCGTACAGGTCTACGATCTATGGCTACACCTTC. Translation gives CASSSYRSTIYGYTF.

The rearrangement uses TRBV10-1 and TRBJ2-1, with TRBD1 matching 7 bases. The V gene's germline CDR1 is WNHNN and CDR2 SYGVQD (reference sequence). This CDR3 comprises 21 residues. The trim removed 0 bases at V and 6 bases at J, leaving 23 bases unmatched. The CDR3 sequence: CASSESVLEGLGTEFINEQFF. The DNA of the CDR3 is TGCGCCAGCAGTGAGTCCGTCCTTGAGGGCCTGGGGACAGAATTCATCAATGAGCAGTTCTTC.

The rearrangement links TRBV6-6 to TRBJ1-5; tentatively, D is TRBD1 (6 bases). Trimming removed 5 bases from V and 0 bases from J, with 11 bases in between. CDR1 and CDR2 (germline): MNHNY, SVGAGI (reference sequence). The CDR3 is 15 amino acids. The CDR3 DNA reads TGTGCCAGCAGTGCCGACAGGTATAGCAATCAGCCCCAGCATTTT. As protein: CASSADRYSNQPQHF.

On this clone itself: One junction end disagrees with the germline gene, perhaps due to a read error. The rearrangement uses TRBV6-1 and TRBJ1-1; a weak D match, TRBD1 (6 bases). The CDR3 has 10 amino acids. Germline V lookup: CDR1 MNHNS, CDR2 SASEGT. The CDR3 coding sequence is TGTGCCAGCATCCCCAGGGGCCCCCTCTTT. It yields the protein CASIPRGPLF.

The V gene is TRBV4-3, the J gene TRBJ2-1, with 8 bases fitting TRBD2. The V segment lost 4 bases and the J segment 6 bases; nucleotides outside the gene matches: 8. The CDR3 totals 15 residues. CDR1 is LGHNA, CDR2 YSLEER, per germline. CDR3 loop: CASSRSGTSINEQFF. The CDR3 DNA follows: TGCGCCAGCAGCCGGTCCGGGACTAGTATCAATGAGCAGTTCTTC.

The sample holds a few counts of this clone. This chain uses TRBV5-1 with TRBJ1-5; TRBD1 agrees at 7 bases. Trimming took 5 bases from V and 4 from J; bases not matched to a gene: 6. The CDR3 is 14 amino acids. The V gene's germline CDR1 is SGHRS and CDR2 YFSETQ. CDR3 DNA sequence: TGCGCCAGCAGTCCCGGGACAGATAATCAGCCCCAGCATTTT. Its translation: CASSPGTDNQPQHF.